This T cell receptor (beta chain) was captured in a study of early T cells in non-severe SARS-CoV-2 infection. At the level of the study: Investigators sequenced bulk RNA drawn from unsorted whole blood, and chains remained unpaired.

To note about this clonotype: As yet, its antigen is unknown.

Attachment of unique molecular identifiers was made to individual cDNA molecules. Via MiXCR, TCRdb re-called the 5' RACE reads, giving one row per CDR3 protein. The top ten clones hold around 7.5% of a sample with about 80,000 distinct CDR3 sequences, 5% of them seen once. Overall study results and limits: Matching results from VDJdb favored anti-spike CD8 responses, leaving private and CD4 specificities undetected.

CDR1 and CDR2 from the germline V gene are MGHRA and YSYEKL. The CDR3 loop spans 15 amino acids. V was cut by 0 bases and J by 5 bases, with 12 bases left in between. The sequences come from whole blood, collected at baseline. V usage is TRBV4-1 and J usage is TRBJ2-3; D not resolved. This clonotype was sampled from an adult who was a healthcare worker with PCR-confirmed SARS-CoV-2 infection or an uninfected control (not recorded which). The CDR3 DNA follows: TGCGCCAGCAGCCAAGATCGAAGAGGTAAAGATACGCAGTATTTT. It translates to CASSQDRRGKDTQYF.